This TCR beta chain was observed in a study of CD8 T cells in Susac syndrome. Study overall: There were Susac syndrome patients who were therapy-naive at blood draw, others on corticosteroids, and others on intravenous immunoglobulin alone.

After extraction with the RNeasy kit, 0.5 to 1 ug of the RNA was reverse transcribed using random hexamers. TCRdb reprocessed the immunoSEQ multiplex PCR reads via MiXCR and lists one record per CDR3 protein. This sample carries roughly 89,000 distinct CDR3 sequences, approximately 96% of them seen once, and the ten largest clones take more than 0.5%. CDR3 length: 13 amino acids. Germline loops: CDR1 GTSNPN, CDR2 SVGIG (reference sequence). The ends were cut back, 4 bases at V and 3 bases at J, with 10 bases in the middle. CD8+ and CD4+ T cells from blood underwent TCR beta sequencing. General study points: The relatively small number of individuals in the TCR sequencing and HLA analysis was acknowledged by the study.

Concerning this clonotype itself: Its antigen is unknown.

This sequence joins TRBV30 and TRBJ2-1, with D possibly matching TRBD2 (5 bases). The sequencing sample was made of CD8+ T cells from PBMCs. This receptor was taken from a human donor with Susac syndrome. The CDR3: CAWNGVDYNEQFF. The CDR3 region has the DNA TGTGCCTGGAACGGGGTCGACTACAATGAGCAGTTCTTC.